Listed here are 13 T cell receptor beta chains from one sample, sequenced in a study of vaccination and CD4 T cells after COVID-19. Cultured CD4+ T cells had their DNA profiled by the Oncomine TCR Beta short-read assay. Each CDR3 protein gets one entry after TCRdb re-called the PCR reads with MiXCR. The table lists more than 20,000 distinct CDR3 sequences, 32% of them singletons. Stated time point: late sampling 161 to 241 days after vaccination in a few convalescent patients. Regarding treatment: approximately nine-day PBMC culture with coronavirus spike peptide pools or control peptides (ViraFEST assay). Their target antigens are unknown. The sample consisted of CD4+ T cells from blood, cultured in vitro, taken about 7 months after SARS-CoV-2 vaccination. These receptors originate from a human donor who had recovered from COVID-19.

This chain links TRBV7-3 with TRBJ2-3; TRBD2 matches 11 bases. The germline gives CDR1 SGHTA, CDR2 FQGTGA. The junction had 12 bases not matched to a gene; V was cut back by 5 bases and J by 8 bases. This CDR3 is built from 16 residues. For the CDR3, the DNA is TGTGCCAGCAGCCCCCAAGCGACTAGCGGGGTAGGTACGCAGTATTTT. This sequence encodes CASSPQATSGVGTQYF. Combining the CDR3 with reference TRBV7-3 and TRBJ2-3 gives the whole variable domain GAGVSQTPSNKVTEKGKYVELRCDPISGHTALYWYRQSLGQGPEFLIYFQGTGAADDSGLPNDRFFAVRPEGSVSTLKIQRTERGDSAVYLCASSPQATSGVGTQYFGPGTRLTVL.

This clonotype was observed a handful of times. This rearrangement joins TRBV20-1 to TRBJ2-1; 10 bases are a match to TRBD2. The CDR3 extends over 17 amino acids. V trimming: 0 bases; J trimming: 3 bases; junction bases outside the gene matches: 8. Germline assignment: CDR1 DFQATT and CDR2 SNEGSKA (reference sequence). The CDR3 nucleotides read TGCAGTGCTAGAGACCTAAAAGCGGGAGGGGACTACAATGAGCAGTTCTTC. It is translated as CSARDLKAGGDYNEQFF.

V and J are TRBV10-3 and TRBJ2-2; 8 bases are a match to TRBD2. CDR3 length equals 15 residues. With V trimmed by 6 bases and J by 0 bases, 3 bases remained unmatched. The germline V gene has CDR1 ENHRY and CDR2 SYGVKD. The CDR3 loop reads CAISAGLANTGELFF. The CDR3 nucleotides read TGTGCCATCAGCGCGGGACTAGCGAACACCGGGGAGCTGTTTTTT.

The chain employs TRBV20-1 and TRBJ1-5; D is ambiguous. The CDR3 runs 13 residues. V was shortened by 0 bases and J by 5 bases, with 8 bases between the two germline ends. Per germline, CDR1 DFQATT and CDR2 SNEGSKA (reference sequence). The CDR3 nucleotides are TGCAGTGCTAGAGAGTCCGGGGATCAGCCCCAGCATTTT. As protein: CSARESGDQPQHF.

This chain uses TRBV12-1 with TRBJ2-7; the table's D call TRBD2 went unverified against the DNA. TRBV12-1 is noted as a pseudogene. This CDR3 spans 18 amino acids. CDR3: CASSSPVRPRTSDYEQYF. The CDR3 nucleotides are TGTGCCAGCAGCTCGCCGGTTCGACCCCGGACTAGCGACTACGAGCAGTACTTC.

This clonotype appeared a few times. The genes are TRBV6-1 and TRBJ2-1; D might be TRBD1 or TRBD2, each matching 5 bases. The CDR3 runs to 13 residues. V lost 7 bases and J 6 bases, leaving 13 bases between the germline ends. From germline, CDR1 is MNHNS and CDR2 SASEGT. The CDR3 here is CASTPPGANEQFF. The CDR3 bases are TGTGCCAGCACCCCCCCCGGGGCCAATGAGCAGTTCTTC.

This chain uses TRBV7-9 with TRBJ2-7; D uncertain. From germline, CDR1 is SEHNR and CDR2 FQNEAQ (reference sequence). V shed 0 bases and J shed 7 bases, with 10 bases lying between them. The CDR3 is 13 amino acids. CDR3 coding DNA: TGTGCCAGCAGCTTAGCCTCCGATTGGGAGCAGTACTTC. Its translation is CASSLASDWEQYF.

Relative to its sample, this clonotype is medium-sized. V usage is TRBV14 and J usage is TRBJ2-7, with D possibly TRBD2 on 6 matching bases. Germline CDR1 reads SGHDN; CDR2 reads FVKESK. V lost 3 bases and J lost 3, with 12 bases in between. This CDR3 has 14 residues. CDR3 bases: TGTGCCAGCAGCCAGAGGAGGGACCACTACGAGCAGTACTTC. Translating gives CASSQRRDHYEQYF.

V usage is TRBV7-8 and J usage is TRBJ2-3, with TRBD1 as a possible D gene (6 bases). Germline CDR1 and CDR2: SGHVS and FQNEAQ. The CDR3 extends over 17 amino acids. V was pared by 4 bases and J by 2 bases, with 19 bases between. The CDR3 sequence: CASSSPEYREITDTQYF. DNA for the CDR3: TGTGCCAGCAGCTCACCAGAATACAGGGAAATCACAGATACGCAGTATTTT.

V usage is TRBV20-1 and J usage is TRBJ2-5; possibly TRBD2 for D (6 bases). CDR3 length: 14 residues. The V end lost 1 base, the J end lost 1 base, and 10 bases lay between the germline ends. Germline V gene data show CDR1 as DFQATT and CDR2 as SNEGSKA (reference sequence). The CDR3 loop is CSARGGGIQETQYF. Written as DNA, the CDR3 is TGCAGTGCTAGAGGTGGGGGGATCCAAGAGACCCAGTACTTC.

The V and J genes are TRBV27 and TRBJ2-3, with 11 bases lining up with TRBD1. With V trimmed by 6 bases and J by 0 bases, 14 bases remained unmatched. The CDR3 sequence is 19 residues long. Germline V CDR1 and CDR2: MNHEY, SMNVEV (reference sequence). The CDR3, as DNA: TGTGCCAGCAGGCGCCATGGGACAGGGGGGATTACTAGCACAGATACGCAGTATTTT. This codes for CASRRHGTGGITSTDTQYF.

The chain is built from TRBV20-1 and TRBJ2-3; TRBD2 might be the D (6 bases). There are 15 residues in the CDR3. The V end lost 8 bases, the J end lost 0 bases, and 18 bases lay between the germline ends. Germline V gene sequence: CDR1 DFQATT, CDR2 SNEGSKA (reference sequence). CDR3 loop: CSILSMTSSTDTQYF. The CDR3 coding sequence is TGCAGTATACTTTCGATGACTAGTAGCACAGATACGCAGTATTTT.

CDR3 sequence: CASSPGPYLGDTQYF. DNA of the CDR3: TGTGCCAGCAGTCCGGGGCCTTACCTAGGAGATACGCAGTATTTT. The chain combines TRBV6-1 with TRBJ2-3; D may be TRBD1 or TRBD2 (5 bases each). The CDR3 has 15 amino acids. The V end was cut by 5 bases, the J end by 5 bases, with 17 bases between. Germline CDR1 is MNHNS and CDR2 is SASEGT.